This TCR beta chain derives from a study of patients and donors after allogeneic stem cell transplantation. As regards this clonotype: The junction does not match germline at one end; this may be a read error.

This CDR3 contains 16 residues. CDR1 and CDR2 from the germline V gene are KGHDR and SFDVKD. TCRdb ran MiXCR on the RT-PCR reads and lists one entry per CDR3 protein. Among some 880,000 distinct CDR3 sequences, about 20% were seen once, and the ten largest hold 5% to 6.5%. The source of this sequence is a human donor who was either an allogeneic HSCT recipient or a stem cell or donor lymphocyte infusion donor (not recorded which). It is not recorded whose cells these are; they may come from a transplant donor. The chain has TRBV24-1 and TRBJ1-5; D gene ambiguous. What was sequenced was blood, either unsorted or a sorted T cell fraction (not recorded which). CDR3 bases: TGTGCCACCAGTGATTTGGCCGGCCCTAGCAATCAGCTCCAGCATTTT. Amino acid sequence: CATSDLAGPSNQLQHF.